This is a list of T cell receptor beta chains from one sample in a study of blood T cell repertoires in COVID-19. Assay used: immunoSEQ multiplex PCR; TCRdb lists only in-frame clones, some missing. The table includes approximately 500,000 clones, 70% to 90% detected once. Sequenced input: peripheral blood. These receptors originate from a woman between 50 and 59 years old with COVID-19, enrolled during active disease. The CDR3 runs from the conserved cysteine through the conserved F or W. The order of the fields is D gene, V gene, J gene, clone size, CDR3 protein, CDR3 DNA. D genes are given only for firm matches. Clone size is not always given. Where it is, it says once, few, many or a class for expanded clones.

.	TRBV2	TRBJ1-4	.	CASSELGGTNEKLFF	TGTGCCAGCAGTGAGCTTGGGGGGACTAATGAAAAACTGTTTTTT
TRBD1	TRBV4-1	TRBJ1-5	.	CASSQEVQGAGNQPQHF	TGCGCCAGCAGCCAAGAAGTACAGGGGGCCGGCAATCAGCCCCAGCATTTT
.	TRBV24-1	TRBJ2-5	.	CATSPRVGETQYF	TGTGCCACCAGCCCCAGGGTCGGGGAGACCCAGTACTTC
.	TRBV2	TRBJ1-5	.	CAGSLGRNQPQHF	TGTGCCGGGTCACTGGGGAGAAATCAGCCCCAGCATTTT
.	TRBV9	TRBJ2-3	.	CASSVGEGRDTQYF	TGTGCCAGCAGCGTAGGTGAAGGGAGAGATACGCAGTATTTT
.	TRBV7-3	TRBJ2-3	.	CASSSQGKSTQYF	TGTGCCAGCAGCTCCCAGGGCAAATCTACGCAGTATTTT
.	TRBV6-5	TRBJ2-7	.	CASSSDSLPYEQYF	TGTGCCAGCAGTTCCGACAGTCTCCCATACGAGCAGTACTTC
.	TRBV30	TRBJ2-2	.	CAWSVERSTGELFF	TGTGCCTGGAGTGTAGAGAGAAGCACCGGGGAGCTGTTTTTT
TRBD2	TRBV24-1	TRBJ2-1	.	CATSDPTPRGTINEQFF	TGTGCCACCAGTGACCCCACGCCGCGGGGGACTATTAATGAGCAGTTCTTC
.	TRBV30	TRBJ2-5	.	CAWSTSKETQYF	TGTGCCTGGAGTACTAGCAAAGAGACCCAGTACTTC
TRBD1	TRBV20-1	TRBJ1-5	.	CSAVTGGAQHF	TGCAGTGCCGTGACAGGGGGAGCCCAGCATTTT
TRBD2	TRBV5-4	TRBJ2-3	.	CASSLAYQRGADTQYF	TGTGCCAGCAGCTTGGCCTATCAGCGGGGGGCAGATACGCAGTATTTT
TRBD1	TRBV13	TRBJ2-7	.	CASSLGSGTASYEQYF	TGTGCCAGCAGCTTGGGGTCTGGGACAGCGTCCTACGAGCAGTACTTC
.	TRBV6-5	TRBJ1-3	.	CASSITGPGNTIYF	TGTGCCAGCAGCATAACAGGGCCTGGAAACACCATATATTTT
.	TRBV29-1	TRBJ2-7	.	CSVVIYQQYF	TGCAGCGTTGTTATCTACCAGCAGTACTTC
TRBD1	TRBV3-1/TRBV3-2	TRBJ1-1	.	CASSQGPGGTEAFF	TGTGCCAGCAGCCAAGGCCCAGGGGGGACTGAAGCTTTCTTT
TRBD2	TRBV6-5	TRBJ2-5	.	CASTKIAGDQETQYF	TGTGCCAGCACTAAAATAGCGGGGGATCAAGAGACCCAGTACTTC
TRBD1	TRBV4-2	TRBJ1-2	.	CASSQVGQSYGYTF	TGTGCCAGCAGCCAAGTGGGACAGTCCTATGGCTACACCTTC
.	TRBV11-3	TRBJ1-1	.	CASSLGRNTEAFF	TGTGCCAGCAGCTTGGGCCGAAACACTGAAGCTTTCTTT
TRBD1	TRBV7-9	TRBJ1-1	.	CASRVQGVNTEAFF	TGTGCCAGCAGAGTCCAGGGGGTGAACACTGAAGCTTTCTTT
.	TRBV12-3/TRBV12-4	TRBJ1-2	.	CASSRPSYGYTF	TGTGCCAGCAGTCGCCCGAGCTATGGCTACACCTTC
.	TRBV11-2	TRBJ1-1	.	CASSLTRGTAFF	TGTGCCAGCAGCCTCACCCGGGGTACGGCTTTCTTT
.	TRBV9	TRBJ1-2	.	CASSGPRRGNYGYTF	TGTGCCAGCAGCGGCCCCCGCAGGGGCAACTATGGCTACACCTTC
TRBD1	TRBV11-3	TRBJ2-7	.	CASSPRTGDNYEQYF	TGTGCCAGCAGCCCTCGGACAGGGGATAACTACGAGCAGTACTTC
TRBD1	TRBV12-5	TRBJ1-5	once	CASGVNPGQGPGSYNQPQHF	TGTGCTAGTGGTGTGAACCCGGGACAGGGTCCCGGGTCATACAATCAGCCCCAGCATTTT
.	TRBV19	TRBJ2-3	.	CASSTSDTQYF	TGTGCCAGTAGTACGTCAGATACGCAGTATTTT
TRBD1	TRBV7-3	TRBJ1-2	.	CASSLGGQGADYGYTF	TGTGCCAGCAGCTTAGGGGGACAGGGGGCAGACTATGGCTACACCTTC
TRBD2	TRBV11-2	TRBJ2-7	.	CASSLTSGGAHEQYF	TGTGCCAGCAGCCTCACTAGCGGGGGGGCCCACGAGCAGTACTTC
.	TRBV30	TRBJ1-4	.	CAWSPGLTTNEKLFF	TGTGCCTGGAGTCCGGGACTGACAACTAATGAAAAACTGTTTTTT
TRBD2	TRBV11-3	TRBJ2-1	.	CASSLLGTSGGRGEQFF	TGTGCCAGCAGCTTACTAGGGACTAGCGGGGGGAGGGGTGAGCAGTTCTTC
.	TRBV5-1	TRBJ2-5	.	CASSLAGETQYF	TGCGCCAGCAGCTTGGCCGGAGAGACCCAGTACTTC
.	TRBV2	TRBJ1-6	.	CASSEGQGFSPLHF	TGTGCCAGCAGTGAAGGGCAGGGATTTTCACCCCTCCACTTT
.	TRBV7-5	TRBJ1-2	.	CARSSAGHLNRGYTF	TGTGCCAGAAGCTCCGCCGGACACCTCAACCGAGGCTACACCTTC
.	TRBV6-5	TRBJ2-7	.	CASRGPLAEQYF	TGTGCCAGCAGGGGGCCCCTGGCCGAGCAGTACTTC
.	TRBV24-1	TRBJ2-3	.	CATSPQGRADTQYF	TGTGCCACCAGTCCCCAGGGGAGGGCAGATACGCAGTATTTT
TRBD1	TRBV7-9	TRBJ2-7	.	CASSSPGQGLEEQYF	TGTGCCAGCAGCTCCCCGGGACAGGGGCTCGAGGAGCAGTACTTC
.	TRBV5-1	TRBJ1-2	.	CASSLSGSAYGYTF	TGCGCCAGCAGCTTGTCAGGGTCGGCCTATGGCTACACCTTC
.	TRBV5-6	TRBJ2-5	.	CASSLWGQEEETQYF	TGTGCCAGCAGCTTGTGGGGACAAGAGGAAGAGACCCAGTACTTC
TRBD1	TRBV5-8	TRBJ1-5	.	CASSHYLGQGVDQPQHF	TGTGCCAGCAGCCACTACCTCGGACAGGGGGTGGATCAGCCCCAGCATTTT
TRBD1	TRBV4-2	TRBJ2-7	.	CASSQPGGRWDEQYF	TGTGCCAGCAGCCAACCAGGGGGCAGGTGGGACGAGCAGTACTTC
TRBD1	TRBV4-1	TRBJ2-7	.	CASSRGQAGGYEQYF	TGCGCCAGCAGCCGAGGACAAGCAGGGGGCTACGAGCAGTACTTC
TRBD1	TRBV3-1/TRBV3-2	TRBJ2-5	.	CASRDRIQETQYF	TGTGCCAGCAGGGACAGGATCCAAGAGACCCAGTACTTC
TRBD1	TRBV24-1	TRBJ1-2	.	CATSATGQGVGDYGYTF	TGTGCCACCAGTGCAACGGGACAGGGTGTAGGTGACTATGGCTACACCTTC
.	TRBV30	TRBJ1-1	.	CAWQEGMNTEAFF	TGTGCCTGGCAGGAAGGAATGAACACTGAAGCTTTCTTT
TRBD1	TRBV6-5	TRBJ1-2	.	CASSYTGGDGYTF	TGTGCCAGCAGTTACACAGGGGGCGATGGCTACACCTTC
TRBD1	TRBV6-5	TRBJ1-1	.	CASSYVGQEETEAFF	TGTGCCAGCAGTTATGTCGGACAGGAGGAAACTGAAGCTTTCTTT
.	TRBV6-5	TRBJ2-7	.	CATTSGTLYEQYF	TGTGCCACGACTTCCGGGACACTTTACGAGCAGTACTTC
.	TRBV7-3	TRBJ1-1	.	CASSLYSSGNTEAFF	TGTGCCAGCAGCTTATATTCCTCAGGGAACACTGAAGCTTTCTTT
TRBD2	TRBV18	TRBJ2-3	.	CASSPRTSIDTQYF	TGTGCCAGCTCACCGAGGACTAGCATCGATACGCAGTATTTT
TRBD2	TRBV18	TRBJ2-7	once	CASSLGTSTEQYF	TGTGCCAGCTCACTCGGGACTAGCACCGAGCAGTACTTC
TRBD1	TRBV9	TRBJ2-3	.	CASSATDRGLTDTQYF	TGTGCCAGCAGCGCCACGGACAGGGGGCTAACAGATACGCAGTATTTT
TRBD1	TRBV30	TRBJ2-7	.	CAWNRGREQYF	TGTGCCTGGAATAGGGGGCGTGAGCAGTACTTC
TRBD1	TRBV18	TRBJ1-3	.	CASSPRRTGISGNTIYF	TGTGCCAGCTCACCAAGAAGGACAGGGATCTCTGGAAACACCATATATTTT
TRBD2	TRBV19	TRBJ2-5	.	CASSMLAGGYQETQYF	TGTGCCAGTAGTATGTTAGCGGGGGGGTACCAAGAGACCCAGTACTTC
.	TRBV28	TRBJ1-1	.	CASSFWGTGTHAEAFF	TGTGCCAGCAGTTTTTGGGGTACCGGGACTCATGCTGAAGCTTTCTTT
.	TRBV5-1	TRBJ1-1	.	CASSLGIRQGNTEAFF	TGCGCCAGCAGCTTGGGAATAAGGCAGGGGAACACTGAAGCTTTCTTT
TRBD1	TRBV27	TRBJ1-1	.	CASSPEQGLSTEAFF	TGTGCCAGCAGTCCCGAACAGGGGTTGAGCACTGAAGCTTTCTTT
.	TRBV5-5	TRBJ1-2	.	CASGDSYNYGYTF	TGTGCCAGCGGCGACAGTTATAACTATGGCTACACCTTC
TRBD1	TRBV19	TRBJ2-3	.	CASNRGTGERDTQYF	TGTGCCAGTAACCGCGGGACAGGGGAGAGAGATACGCAGTATTTT
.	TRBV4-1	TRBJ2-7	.	CASSQETLQNDEQYF	TGCGCCAGCAGCCAAGAAACCCTCCAGAACGACGAGCAGTACTTC